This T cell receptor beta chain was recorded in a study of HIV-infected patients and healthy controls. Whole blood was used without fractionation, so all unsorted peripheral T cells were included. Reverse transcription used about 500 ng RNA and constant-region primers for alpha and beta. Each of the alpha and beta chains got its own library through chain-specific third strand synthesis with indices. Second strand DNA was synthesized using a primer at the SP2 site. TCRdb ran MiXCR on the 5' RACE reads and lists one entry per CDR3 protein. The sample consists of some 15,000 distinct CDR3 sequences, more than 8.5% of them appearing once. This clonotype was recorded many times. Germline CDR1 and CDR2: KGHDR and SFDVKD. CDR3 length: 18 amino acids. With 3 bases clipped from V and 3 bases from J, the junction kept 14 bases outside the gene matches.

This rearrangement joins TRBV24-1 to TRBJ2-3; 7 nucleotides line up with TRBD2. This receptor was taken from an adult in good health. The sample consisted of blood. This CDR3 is CATSDPTRRLAGTDTQYF. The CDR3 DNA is TGTGCCACCAGTGATCCGACGCGGAGACTAGCAGGGACAGATACGCAGTATTTT.